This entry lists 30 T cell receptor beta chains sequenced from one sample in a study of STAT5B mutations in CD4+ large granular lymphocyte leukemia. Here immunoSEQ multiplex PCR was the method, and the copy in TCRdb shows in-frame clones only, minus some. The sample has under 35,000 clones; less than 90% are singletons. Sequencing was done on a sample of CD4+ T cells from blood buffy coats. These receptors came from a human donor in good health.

The CDR3 nucleotides read TGTGCCAGCAGAATCTACCGGGGGAACACCGGGGAGCTGTTTTTT. Translated, it gives CASRIYRGNTGELFF. The chain combines TRBV6-5 with TRBJ2-2; possibly TRBD2 for D (5 bases). The CDR3 runs 15 residues. The germline CDR1 and CDR2 sequences are MNHEY and SVGAGI. Trimming cost V 6 bases and J 1 base, with 12 bases left between them.

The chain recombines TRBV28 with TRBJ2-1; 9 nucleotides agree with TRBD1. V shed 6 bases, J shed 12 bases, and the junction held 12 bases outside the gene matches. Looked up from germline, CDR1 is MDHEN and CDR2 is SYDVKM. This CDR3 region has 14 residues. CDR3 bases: TGTGCCAGCAGCCCATGGGACAGGGTGGGGGGGCAGTTCTTC. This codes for CASSPWDRVGGQFF. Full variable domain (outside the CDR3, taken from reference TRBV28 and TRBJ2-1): DVKVTQSSRYLVKRTGEKVFLECVQDMDHENMFWYRQDPGLGLRLIYFSYDVKMKEKGDIPEGYSVSREKKERFSLILESASTNQTSMYLCASSPWDRVGGQFFGPGTRLTVL.

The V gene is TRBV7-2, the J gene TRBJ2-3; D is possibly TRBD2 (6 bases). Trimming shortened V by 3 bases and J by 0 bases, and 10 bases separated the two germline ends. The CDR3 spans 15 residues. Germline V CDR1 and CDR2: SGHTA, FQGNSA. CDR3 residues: CASSFVSGSTDTQYF. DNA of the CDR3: TGTGCCAGCAGCTTTGTTAGCGGTAGCACAGATACGCAGTATTTT.

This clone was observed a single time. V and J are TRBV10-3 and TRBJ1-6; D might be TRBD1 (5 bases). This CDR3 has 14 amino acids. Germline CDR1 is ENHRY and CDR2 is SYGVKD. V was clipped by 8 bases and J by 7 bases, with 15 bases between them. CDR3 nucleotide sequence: TGTGCCATCCAGCAGGGAGGGAACAATTCACCCCTCCACTTT. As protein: CAIQQGGNNSPLHF.

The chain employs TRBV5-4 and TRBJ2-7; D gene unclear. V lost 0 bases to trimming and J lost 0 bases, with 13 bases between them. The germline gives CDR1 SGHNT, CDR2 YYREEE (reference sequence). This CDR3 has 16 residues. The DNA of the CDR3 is TGTGCCAGCAGCTTGGGGATTGTGGGAACCTCCTACGAGCAGTACTTC. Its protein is CASSLGIVGTSYEQYF. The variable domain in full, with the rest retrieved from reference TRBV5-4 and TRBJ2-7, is ETGVTQSPTHLIKTRGQQVTLRCSSQSGHNTVSWYQQALGQGPQFIFQYYREEENGRGNFPPRFSGLQFPNYSSELNVNALELDDSALYLCASSLGIVGTSYEQYFGPGTRLTVT.

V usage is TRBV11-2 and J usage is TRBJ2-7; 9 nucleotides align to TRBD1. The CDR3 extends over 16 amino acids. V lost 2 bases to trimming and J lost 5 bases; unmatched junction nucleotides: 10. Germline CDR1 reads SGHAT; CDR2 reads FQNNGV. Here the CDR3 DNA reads TGTGCCAGCAGCTTACAAGGGGACAGGGCCTTAAACGAGCAGTACTTC. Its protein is CASSLQGDRALNEQYF.

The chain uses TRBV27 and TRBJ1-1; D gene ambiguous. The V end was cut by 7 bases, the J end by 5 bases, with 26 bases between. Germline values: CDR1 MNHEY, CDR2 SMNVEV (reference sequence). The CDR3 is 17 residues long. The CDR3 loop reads CASTPSTPSWDITEAFF. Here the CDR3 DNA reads TGTGCCAGCACCCCCTCGACACCATCGTGGGATATTACTGAAGCTTTCTTT.

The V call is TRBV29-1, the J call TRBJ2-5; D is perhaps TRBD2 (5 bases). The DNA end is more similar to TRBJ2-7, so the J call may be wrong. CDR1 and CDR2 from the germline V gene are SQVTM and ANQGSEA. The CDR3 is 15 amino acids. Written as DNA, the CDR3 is TGCAGCGGTAGGGCCGTGAGGGCCGTTGCCTACGAGCAGTACTTC. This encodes CSGRAVRAVAYEQYF.

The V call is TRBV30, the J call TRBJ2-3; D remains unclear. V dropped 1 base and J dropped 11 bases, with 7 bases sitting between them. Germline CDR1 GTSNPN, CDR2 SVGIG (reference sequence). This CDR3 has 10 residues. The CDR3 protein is CAWSGIGQYF. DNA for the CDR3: TGTGCCTGGAGTGGGATAGGGCAGTATTTT.

The DNA for the CDR3 is TGTGCCAGCAGCCAAGCTAATAGGGTCCTCGGGGTAGTATCATCCTACAATGAGCAGTTCTTC. It encodes CASSQANRVLGVVSSYNEQFF. The chain carries TRBV14 and TRBJ2-1, with a weak D call TRBD2 (5 bases). CDR3 size: 21 residues. The V and J ends lost 1 base and 1 base respectively, with 26 bases between them. Germline V gives CDR1 SGHDN, CDR2 FVKESK.

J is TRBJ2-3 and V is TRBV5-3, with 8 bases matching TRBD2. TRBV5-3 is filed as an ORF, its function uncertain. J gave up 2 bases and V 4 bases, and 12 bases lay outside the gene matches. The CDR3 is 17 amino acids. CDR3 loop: CARSHPEAGEDTDTQYF. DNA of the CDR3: TGTGCCAGAAGCCACCCCGAAGCGGGAGAAGACACAGATACGCAGTATTTT.

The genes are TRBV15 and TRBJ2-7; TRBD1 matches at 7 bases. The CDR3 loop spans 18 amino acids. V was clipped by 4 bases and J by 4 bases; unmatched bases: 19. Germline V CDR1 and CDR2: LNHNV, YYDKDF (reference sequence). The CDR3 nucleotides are TGTGCCACCAGCACTCCCACAGCAGGGGGTGCTGGAAAATACGAGCAGTACTTC. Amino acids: CATSTPTAGGAGKYEQYF.

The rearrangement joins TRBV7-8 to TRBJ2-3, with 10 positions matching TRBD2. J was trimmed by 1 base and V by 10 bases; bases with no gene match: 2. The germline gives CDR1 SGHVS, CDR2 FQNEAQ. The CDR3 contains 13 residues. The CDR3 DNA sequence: TGTGCCACAGGACTAGCGGGCACAGATACGCAGTATTTT. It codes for CATGLAGTDTQYF.

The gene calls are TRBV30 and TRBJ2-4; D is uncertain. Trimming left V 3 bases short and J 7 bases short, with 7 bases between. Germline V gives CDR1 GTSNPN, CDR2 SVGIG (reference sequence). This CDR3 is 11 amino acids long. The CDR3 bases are TGTGCCTGGAGCGCCGGGAACATTCAGTACTTC. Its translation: CAWSAGNIQYF.

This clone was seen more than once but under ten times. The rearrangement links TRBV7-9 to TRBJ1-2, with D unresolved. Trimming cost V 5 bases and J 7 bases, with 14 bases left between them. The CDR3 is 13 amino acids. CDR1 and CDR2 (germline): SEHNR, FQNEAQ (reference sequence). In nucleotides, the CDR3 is TGTGCCAGCAGCCCCCAGGCAGGTGTTGGCTACACCTTC. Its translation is CASSPQAGVGYTF.

CDR3 in amino acids: CANAGQHTGELFF. CDR3 in DNA: TGTGCCAACGCGGGACAGCACACCGGGGAGCTGTTTTTT. The rearrangement uses TRBV10-3 and TRBJ2-2, with D possibly TRBD1 on 7 matching bases. CDR3 length: 13 amino acids. V lost 10 bases and J 3 bases, leaving 12 bases between the germline ends. Germline V CDR1 and CDR2: ENHRY, SYGVKD.

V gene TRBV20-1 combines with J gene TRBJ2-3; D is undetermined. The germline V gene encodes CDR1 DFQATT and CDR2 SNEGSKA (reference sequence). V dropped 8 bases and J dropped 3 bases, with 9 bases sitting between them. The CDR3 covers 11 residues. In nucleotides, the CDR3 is TGCAGTCCGAGTCAAACAGATACGCAGTATTTT. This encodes CSPSQTDTQYF.

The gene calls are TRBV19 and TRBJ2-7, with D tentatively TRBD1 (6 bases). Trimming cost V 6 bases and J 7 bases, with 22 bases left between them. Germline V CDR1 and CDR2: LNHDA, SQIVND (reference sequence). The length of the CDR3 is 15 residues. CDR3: CASSDQGRIREEQYF. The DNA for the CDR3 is TGTGCCAGTAGCGACCAGGGGCGGATTAGGGAAGAGCAGTACTTC.

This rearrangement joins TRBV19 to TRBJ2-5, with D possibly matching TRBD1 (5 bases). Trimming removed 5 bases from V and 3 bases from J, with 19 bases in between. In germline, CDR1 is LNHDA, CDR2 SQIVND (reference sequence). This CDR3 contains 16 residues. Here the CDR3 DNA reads TGTGCCAGTAGTTCCGCGGTAGGACACCTGGAAGAGACCCAGTACTTC. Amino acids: CASSSAVGHLEETQYF.

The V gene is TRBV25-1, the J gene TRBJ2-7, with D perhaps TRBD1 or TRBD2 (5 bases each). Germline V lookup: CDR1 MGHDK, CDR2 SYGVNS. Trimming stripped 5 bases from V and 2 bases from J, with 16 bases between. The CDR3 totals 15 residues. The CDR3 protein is CASSSFPGRPYEQYF. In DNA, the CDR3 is TGTGCCAGCAGTTCATTCCCGGGACGCCCCTACGAGCAGTACTTC.

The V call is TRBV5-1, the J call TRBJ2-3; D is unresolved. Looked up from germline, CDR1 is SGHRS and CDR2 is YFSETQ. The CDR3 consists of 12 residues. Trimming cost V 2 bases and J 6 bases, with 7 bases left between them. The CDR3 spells CASSFDLDTQYF. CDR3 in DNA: TGCGCCAGCAGCTTCGACCTGGATACGCAGTATTTT.

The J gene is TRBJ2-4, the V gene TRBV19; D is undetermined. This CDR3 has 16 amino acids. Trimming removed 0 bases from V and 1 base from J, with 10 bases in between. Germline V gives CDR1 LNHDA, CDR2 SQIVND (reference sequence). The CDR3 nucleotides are TGTGCCAGTAGTATAGAGGCCCACGCCGCCAAAAACATTCAGTACTTC. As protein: CASSIEAHAAKNIQYF.

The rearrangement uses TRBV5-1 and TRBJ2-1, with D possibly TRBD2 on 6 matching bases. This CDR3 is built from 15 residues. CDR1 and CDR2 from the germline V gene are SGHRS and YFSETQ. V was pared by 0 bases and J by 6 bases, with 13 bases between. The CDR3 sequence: CASSLASTSGNEQFF. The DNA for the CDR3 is TGCGCCAGCAGCTTGGCGTCGACTAGTGGCAATGAGCAGTTCTTC. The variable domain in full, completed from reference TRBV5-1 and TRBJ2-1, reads KAGVTQTPRYLIKTRGQQVTLSCSPISGHRSVSWYQQTPGQGLQFLFEYFSETQRNKGNFPGRFSGRQFSNSRSEMNVSTLELGDSALYLCASSLASTSGNEQFFGPGTRLTVL.

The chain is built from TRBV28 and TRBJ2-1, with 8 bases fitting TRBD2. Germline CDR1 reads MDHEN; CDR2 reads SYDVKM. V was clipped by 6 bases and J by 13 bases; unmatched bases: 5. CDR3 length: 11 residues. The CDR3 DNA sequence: TGTGCCAGCAGGACCGGGACTAGTCAGTTCTTC. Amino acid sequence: CASRTGTSQFF.

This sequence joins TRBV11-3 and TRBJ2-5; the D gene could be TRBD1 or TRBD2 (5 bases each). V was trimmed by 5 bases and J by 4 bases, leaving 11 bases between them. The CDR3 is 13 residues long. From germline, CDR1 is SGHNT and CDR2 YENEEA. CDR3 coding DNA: TGTGCCAGCAGCATGGGACGGTCAGAGACCCAGTACTTC. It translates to CASSMGRSETQYF.

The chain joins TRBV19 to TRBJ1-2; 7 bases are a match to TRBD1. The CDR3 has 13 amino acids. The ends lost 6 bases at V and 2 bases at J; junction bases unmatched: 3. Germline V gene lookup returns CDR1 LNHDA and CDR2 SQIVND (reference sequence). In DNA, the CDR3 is TGTGCCAGTAGAAACAGGGGCAACTATGGCTACACCTTC. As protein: CASRNRGNYGYTF.

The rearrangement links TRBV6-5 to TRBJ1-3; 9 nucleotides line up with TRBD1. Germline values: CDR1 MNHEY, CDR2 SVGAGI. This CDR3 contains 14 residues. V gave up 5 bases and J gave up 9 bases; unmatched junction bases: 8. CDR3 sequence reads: CASSPGQGFSTIYF. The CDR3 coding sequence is TGTGCCAGCAGTCCGGGACAGGGATTTTCCACCATATATTTT.

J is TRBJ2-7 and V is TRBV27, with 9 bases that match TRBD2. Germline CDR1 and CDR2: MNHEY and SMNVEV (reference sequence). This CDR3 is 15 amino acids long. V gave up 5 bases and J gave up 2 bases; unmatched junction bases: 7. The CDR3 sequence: CASSPSAGGPYEQYF. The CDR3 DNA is TGTGCCAGCAGTCCCTCGGCGGGAGGGCCCTACGAGCAGTACTTC.

This chain's CDR3 is CASSPGIGQPHSYEQYF. For the CDR3, the DNA is TGCGCCAGCAGCCCCGGGATAGGACAGCCGCACTCCTACGAGCAGTACTTC. The chain employs TRBV5-1 and TRBJ2-5, with D possibly TRBD1 on 6 matching bases. The DNA end lines up better with TRBJ2-7; the J call may be wrong. This CDR3 has 17 residues. The germline V gene encodes CDR1 SGHRS and CDR2 YFSETQ.

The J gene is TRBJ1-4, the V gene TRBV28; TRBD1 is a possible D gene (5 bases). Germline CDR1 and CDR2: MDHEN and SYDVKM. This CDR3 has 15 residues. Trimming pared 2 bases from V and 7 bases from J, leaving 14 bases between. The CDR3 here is CASSLGATRAEKLFF. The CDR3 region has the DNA TGTGCCAGCAGTTTAGGGGCCACCCGAGCTGAAAAACTGTTTTTT.